The 26 T cell receptor beta chains given below trace back to one sample, sequenced in a study of early T cells in non-severe SARS-CoV-2 infection. A single record per CDR3 protein comes from TCRdb applying MiXCR to the 5' RACE reads. The sample includes some 57,000 distinct CDR3 sequences, roughly 8.7% of them seen just once. Material: whole blood, obtained at baseline. These receptors all come from an adult who was a healthcare worker with PCR-confirmed SARS-CoV-2 infection or an uninfected control (not recorded which).

This clonotype was seen only a few times. The V gene is TRBV19, the J gene TRBJ1-5; D is ambiguous. The CDR3 length is 13 residues. V was trimmed by 5 bases and J by 3 bases, leaving 8 bases between them. The germline gives CDR1 LNHDA, CDR2 SQIVND (reference sequence). As DNA, the CDR3 is TGTGCCAGTAGTTTCCGGGACAATCAGCCCCAGCATTTT. Its translation: CASSFRDNQPQHF.

In this sample, this clonotype turned up many times. V is TRBV29-1 and J is TRBJ1-2; perhaps TRBD1 as D (6 bases). V was cut by 3 bases and J by 5 bases, with 10 bases left in between. This CDR3 region has 12 residues. Per the germline V gene, CDR1 is SQVTM and CDR2 is ANQGSEA. The CDR3 DNA reads as TGCAGCGTTGAGGGGGCTCAGTATGGCTACACCTTC. It yields the protein CSVEGAQYGYTF.

This clonotype was counted a few times. This chain connects TRBV18 to TRBJ2-7; D may be TRBD1 (5 bases). Trimming took 3 bases from V and 3 from J, leaving 9 bases between them. Germline CDR1 and CDR2: KGHSH and LQKENI. CDR3 length equals 13 residues. This CDR3 reads CASSPARDYEQYF. In nucleotides, the CDR3 is TGTGCCAGCTCACCGGCCAGGGACTACGAGCAGTACTTC.

The gene calls are TRBV20-1 and TRBJ2-1, with D possibly TRBD1 on 6 matching bases. The CDR3 length is 12 residues. Germline assignment: CDR1 DFQATT and CDR2 SNEGSKA (reference sequence). The ends were cut back, 3 bases at V and 6 bases at J, with 9 bases in the middle. The CDR3 nucleotides read TGCAGTGCTAGTAACAGGGTCAATGAGCAGTTCTTC. As protein: CSASNRVNEQFF.

By proportion, this clonotype is medium-sized. This chain connects TRBV20-1 to TRBJ1-4; D is unresolved. Trimming stripped 0 bases from V and 0 bases from J, with 11 bases between. CDR3 length: 16 amino acids. Per the germline V gene, CDR1 is DFQATT and CDR2 is SNEGSKA (reference sequence). CDR3 nucleotide sequence: TGCAGTGCTAGAGATTGGTTGGGAGCAACTAATGAAAAACTGTTTTTT. Encoded protein: CSARDWLGATNEKLFF.

Only a few counts were recorded for this clonotype. The chain uses TRBV6-6 and TRBJ2-7; the D gene is possibly TRBD2 (7 bases). The CDR3 is 12 residues long. CDR1 MNHNY and CDR2 SVGAGI come from the germline V gene (reference sequence). Trimming shortened V by 6 bases and J by 6 bases, and 12 bases separated the two germline ends. CDR3 amino acids: CASSLGGGEQYF. The CDR3 coding sequence is TGTGCCAGCAGCTTAGGGGGGGGCGAGCAGTACTTC.

This clonotype occurred a few times. CDR3 loop: CSASGLERSNEQFF. The CDR3 DNA follows: TGCAGTGCCAGCGGACTGGAACGTTCCAATGAGCAGTTCTTC. The J gene is TRBJ2-1, the V gene TRBV20-1, with a weak D call TRBD2 (5 bases). This CDR3 has 14 amino acids. Trimming removed 6 bases from V and 6 bases from J, with 18 bases in between. CDR1 is DFQATT, CDR2 SNEGSKA, per germline (reference sequence).

This clonotype was seen ten or more times. This chain connects TRBV12-3 or TRBV12-4 to TRBJ2-2; the D gene is possibly TRBD1 (5 bases). The CDR3 sequence is 13 residues long. V was pared by 3 bases and J by 5 bases, with 7 bases between. CDR3 sequence: CASSFRQTGELFF. In DNA form, the CDR3 reads TGTGCCAGCAGTTTCCGACAGACCGGGGAGCTGTTTTTT.

The rearrangement joins TRBV10-1 to TRBJ2-2; maybe TRBD2 (6 bases). Germline V gives CDR1 WNHNN, CDR2 SYGVQD (reference sequence). Trimming cost V 5 bases and J 7 bases, with 11 bases left between them. The CDR3 runs 13 residues. CDR3 nucleotide sequence: TGCGCCAGCAGTCCCGGAGGGATCGGGGAGCTGTTTTTT. Its protein is CASSPGGIGELFF.

This clonotype appeared many times. The V and J genes are TRBV4-2 and TRBJ2-7; no definite D call. The CDR3 is 14 amino acids. Germline CDR1 LGHNA, CDR2 YNFKEQ. The germline V and J ends were trimmed by 1 base and 2 bases, with 9 bases remaining between them. CDR3 sequence: CASSQGYSTYEQYF. In nucleotides, the CDR3 is TGTGCCAGCAGCCAAGGGTACAGCACCTACGAGCAGTACTTC.

This clonotype was observed a few times. Compared with germline, one end of the junction differs, possibly owing to a read error. This sequence joins TRBV5-1 and TRBJ2-7, with a tentative D call TRBD1 (5 bases). Germline V gives CDR1 SGHRS, CDR2 YFSETQ. The CDR3 spans 12 residues. The CDR3 is CASSFTGDERYF. Written as DNA, the CDR3 is TGCGCCAGCAGCTTTACAGGAGACGAGCGGTACTTC.

This clonotype was counted ten times or more. The chain is built from TRBV9 and TRBJ1-2, with D perhaps matching TRBD1 (6 bases). Looked up from germline, CDR1 is SGDLS and CDR2 is YYNGEE. The V gene lost 4 bases and the J gene lost 5 bases, with 15 bases spanning the gap. The CDR3 has 14 residues. The CDR3 region is CASSPEGGNYGYTF. The CDR3 region has the DNA TGTGCCAGCAGCCCCGAAGGGGGTAATTATGGCTACACCTTC.

This clonotype was found a few times. The V gene is TRBV12-3 or TRBV12-4, the J gene TRBJ2-1; D may match TRBD1 or TRBD2 (6 bases each). The V end lost 3 bases, the J end lost 10 bases, and 13 bases lay between the germline ends. CDR3 length: 13 amino acids. In DNA form, the CDR3 reads TGTGCCAGCAGTTTGCTGGGGGCGGGAGAGCAGTTCTTC. The encoded protein is CASSLLGAGEQFF.

In this sample, this clonotype turned up many times. The V and J genes are TRBV20-1 and TRBJ2-1; the D call may be TRBD1 or TRBD2 (5 bases each). CDR3 size: 15 residues. Germline values: CDR1 DFQATT, CDR2 SNEGSKA (reference sequence). The V gene lost 3 bases and the J gene lost 3 bases, with 15 bases spanning the gap. CDR3 loop: CSASAVGTDYNEQFF. The CDR3 coding sequence is TGCAGTGCTAGTGCCGTGGGGACGGACTACAATGAGCAGTTCTTC.

V is TRBV18 and J is TRBJ2-7; D uncertain. The CDR3 covers 12 residues. With 5 bases removed from V and 2 bases from J, the gap between germline ends came to 7 bases. Germline CDR1 and CDR2: KGHSH and LQKENI. CDR3 DNA sequence: TGTGCCAGCTCAGGACGCACCTACGAGCAGTACTTC. It specifies CASSGRTYEQYF.

This clonotype was seen more than once but under ten times. The rearrangement uses TRBV11-3 and TRBJ2-1; D is uncertain. Germline CDR1 is SGHNT and CDR2 is YENEEA. This CDR3 is 14 amino acids long. The V end lost 2 bases, the J end lost 4 bases, and 9 bases lay between the germline ends. The CDR3 sequence is CASSLNSAYNEQFF. The CDR3 DNA is TGTGCCAGCAGCTTAAACAGCGCTTACAATGAGCAGTTCTTC.

At least ten counts were recorded for this clonotype. Written as DNA, the CDR3 is TGCAGTGCTAGAGAGGGTATAAACTACGAGCAGTACTTC. Amino acid sequence: CSAREGINYEQYF. This chain links TRBV20-1 with TRBJ2-7; D not resolved. This CDR3 comprises 13 residues. Trimming removed 0 bases at V and 3 bases at J, with 9 bases between. Germline CDR1 and CDR2: DFQATT and SNEGSKA (reference sequence).

This clonotype was observed a handful of times. J is TRBJ2-2 and V is TRBV18, with D perhaps matching TRBD1 (5 bases). The germline CDR1 and CDR2 sequences are KGHSH and LQKENI. Trimming removed 6 bases from V and 0 bases from J, with 11 bases in between. The CDR3 covers 15 residues. The CDR3 sequence: CASSQDRPNTGELFF. In nucleotides, the CDR3 is TGTGCCAGCTCCCAAGACAGACCGAACACCGGGGAGCTGTTTTTT.

The J gene is TRBJ1-5, the V gene TRBV5-1, with D possibly being TRBD1 (6 bases). Germline V gene sequence: CDR1 SGHRS, CDR2 YFSETQ. The CDR3 has 13 residues. V was trimmed by 5 bases and J by 5 bases, leaving 11 bases between them. The CDR3 sequence: CASSSRGDQPQHF. As DNA, the CDR3 is TGCGCCAGCAGTTCGAGGGGGGATCAGCCCCAGCATTTT.

Judged by abundance, this clonotype is medium-sized. The J gene is TRBJ1-2, the V gene TRBV11-2; the match to TRBD1 covers 9 bases. The CDR3 has 15 residues. V was clipped by 5 bases and J by 6 bases; unmatched bases: 10. Germline CDR1 reads SGHAT; CDR2 reads FQNNGV. Here the CDR3 DNA reads TGTGCCAGCAGCGGGACAGGGAAATTGGTTGATGGCTACACCTTC. It translates to CASSGTGKLVDGYTF.

This clonotype was recorded many times. J is TRBJ1-4 and V is TRBV5-6; D is uncertain. The V gene's germline CDR1 is SGHDT and CDR2 YYEEEE. Trimming stripped 0 bases from V and 8 bases from J, with 2 bases between. CDR3 length: 11 amino acids. The CDR3 bases are TGTGCCAGCAGCTTGGGAGAAAAACTGTTTTTT. Protein sequence: CASSLGEKLFF. Full variable domain (rest looked up from reference TRBV5-6 and TRBJ1-4): DAGVTQSPTHLIKTRGQQVTLRCSPKSGHDTVSWYQQALGQGPQFIFQYYEEEERQRGNFPDRFSGHQFPNYSSELNVNALLLGDSALYLCASSLGEKLFFGSGTQLSVL.

The sample holds many counts of this clonotype. V gene TRBV6-1 combines with J gene TRBJ2-7, with 8 bases fitting TRBD2. V was pared by 4 bases and J by 5 bases, with 7 bases of the junction left unmatched. The CDR3 consists of 14 residues. Germline-derived CDR1 and CDR2 are MNHNS and SASEGT. The CDR3 DNA reads TGTGCCAGCAGTGTCGAGCGGGAGAGCCACGAGCAGTACTTC. Translation: CASSVERESHEQYF.

This clonotype was seen repeatedly, ten times or more. V and J are TRBV18 and TRBJ2-7; D unresolved. The germline V and J ends were trimmed by 1 base and 0 bases, with 16 bases remaining between them. This CDR3 region has 17 residues. Germline CDR1 is KGHSH and CDR2 is LQKENI. The CDR3 is CASSPRLRRGNSYEQYF. The CDR3 DNA follows: TGTGCCAGCTCACCACGCCTTCGGCGAGGTAACTCCTACGAGCAGTACTTC.

This clonotype was detected many times. The CDR3 DNA is TGTGCCAGCAGCTCCCCCGGGACAACCAACGAGCAGTACTTC. Its protein product is CASSSPGTTNEQYF. V is TRBV7-9 and J is TRBJ2-7; possibly TRBD1 for D (6 bases). The V gene's germline CDR1 is SEHNR and CDR2 FQNEAQ (reference sequence). The CDR3 totals 14 residues. Trimming took off 4 bases at V and 5 bases at J, with 15 bases between the two ends.

This clonotype was seen at least ten times. V usage is TRBV7-2 and J usage is TRBJ2-1, with TRBD2 matching over 7 bases. The length of the CDR3 is 16 residues. Germline V gene sequence: CDR1 SGHTA, CDR2 FQGNSA. After removal of 6 bases from V and 0 bases from J, the junction contained 8 bases not matched to a gene. The CDR3 here is CASSSSGLSSYNEQFF. CDR3 coding DNA: TGTGCCAGCAGTTCTAGCGGATTGAGCTCCTACAATGAGCAGTTCTTC.

This clonotype was counted many times. This chain uses TRBV4-1 with TRBJ2-7; D is ambiguous. The ends were cut back, 0 bases at V and 0 bases at J, with 12 bases in the middle. The CDR3 spans 16 residues. From germline, CDR1 is MGHRA and CDR2 YSYEKL. The CDR3 spells CASSQDTIASSYEQYF. The CDR3 nucleotides read TGCGCCAGCAGCCAAGATACCATTGCGAGCTCCTACGAGCAGTACTTC.